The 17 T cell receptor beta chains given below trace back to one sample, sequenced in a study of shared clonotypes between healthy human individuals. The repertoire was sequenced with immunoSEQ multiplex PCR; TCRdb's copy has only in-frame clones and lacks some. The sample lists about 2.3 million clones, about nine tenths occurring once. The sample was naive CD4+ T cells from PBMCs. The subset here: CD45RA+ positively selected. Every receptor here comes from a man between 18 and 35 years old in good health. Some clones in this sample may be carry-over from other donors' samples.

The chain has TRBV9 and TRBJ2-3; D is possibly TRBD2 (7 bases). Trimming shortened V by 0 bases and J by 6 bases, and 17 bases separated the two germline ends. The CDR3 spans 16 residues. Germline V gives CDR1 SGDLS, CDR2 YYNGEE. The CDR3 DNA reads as TGTGCCAGCAGCGTAGTAGGGAGGGGGGACATCGATACGCAGTATTTT. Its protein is CASSVVGRGDIDTQYF.

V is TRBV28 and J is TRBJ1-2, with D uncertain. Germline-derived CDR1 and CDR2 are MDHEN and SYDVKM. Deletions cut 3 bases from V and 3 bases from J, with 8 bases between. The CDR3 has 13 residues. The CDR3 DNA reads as TGTGCCAGCAGTTTGCCAGTATACTATGGCTACACCTTC. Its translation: CASSLPVYYGYTF.

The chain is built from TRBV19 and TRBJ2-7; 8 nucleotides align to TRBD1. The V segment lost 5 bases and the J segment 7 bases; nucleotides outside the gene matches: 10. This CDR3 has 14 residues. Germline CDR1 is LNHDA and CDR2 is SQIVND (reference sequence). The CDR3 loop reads CASSSQDRAGEQYF. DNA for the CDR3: TGTGCCAGTAGTTCCCAGGACAGGGCGGGAGAGCAGTACTTC.

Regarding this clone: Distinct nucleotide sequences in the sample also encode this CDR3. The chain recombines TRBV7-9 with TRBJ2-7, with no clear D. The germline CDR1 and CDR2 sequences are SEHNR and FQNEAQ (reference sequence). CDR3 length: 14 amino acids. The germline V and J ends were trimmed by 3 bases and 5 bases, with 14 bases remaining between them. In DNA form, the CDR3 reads TGTGCCAGCAGCTTTATAGCAGGAGTCAACGAGCAGTACTTC. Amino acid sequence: CASSFIAGVNEQYF.

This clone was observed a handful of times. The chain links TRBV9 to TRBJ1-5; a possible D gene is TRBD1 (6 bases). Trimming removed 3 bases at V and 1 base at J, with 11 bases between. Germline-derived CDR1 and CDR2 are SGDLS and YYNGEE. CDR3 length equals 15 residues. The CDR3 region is CASSGSGESNQPQHF. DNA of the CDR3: TGTGCCAGCAGCGGGTCAGGGGAAAGCAATCAGCCCCAGCATTTT.

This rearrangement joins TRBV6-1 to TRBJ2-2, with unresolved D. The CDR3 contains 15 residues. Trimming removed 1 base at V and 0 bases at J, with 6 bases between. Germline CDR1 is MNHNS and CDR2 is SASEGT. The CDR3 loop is CASSEENTNTGELFF. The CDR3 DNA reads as TGTGCCAGCAGTGAAGAAAACACGAACACCGGGGAGCTGTTTTTT.

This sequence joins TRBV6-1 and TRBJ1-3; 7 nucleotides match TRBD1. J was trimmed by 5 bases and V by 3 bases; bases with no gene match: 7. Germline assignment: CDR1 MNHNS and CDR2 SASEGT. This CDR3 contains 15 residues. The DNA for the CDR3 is TGTGCCAGCAGTGAGAGTAACAGGGGCCGAAACACCATATATTTT. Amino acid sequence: CASSESNRGRNTIYF.

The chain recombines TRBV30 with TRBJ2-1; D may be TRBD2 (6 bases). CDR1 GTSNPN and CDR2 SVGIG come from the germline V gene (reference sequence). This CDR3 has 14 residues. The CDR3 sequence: CVLSVGGLWNEQFF. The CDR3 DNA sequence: TGTGTCTTGAGCGTGGGAGGACTTTGGAATGAGCAGTTCTTC.

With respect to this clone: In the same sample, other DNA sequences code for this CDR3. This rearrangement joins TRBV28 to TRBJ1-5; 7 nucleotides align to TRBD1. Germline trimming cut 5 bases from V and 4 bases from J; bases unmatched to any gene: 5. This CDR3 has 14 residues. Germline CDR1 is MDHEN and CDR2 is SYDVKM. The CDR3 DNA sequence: TGTGCCAGCAGTCGAGGGGGCGGGAATCAGCCCCAGCATTTT. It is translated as CASSRGGGNQPQHF.

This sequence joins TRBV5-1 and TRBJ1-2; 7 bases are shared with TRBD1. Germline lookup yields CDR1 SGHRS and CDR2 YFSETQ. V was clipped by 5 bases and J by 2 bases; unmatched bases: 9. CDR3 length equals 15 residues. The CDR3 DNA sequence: TGCGCCAGCAGACCTGAAGACAGGGCGAACTATGGCTACACCTTC. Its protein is CASRPEDRANYGYTF.

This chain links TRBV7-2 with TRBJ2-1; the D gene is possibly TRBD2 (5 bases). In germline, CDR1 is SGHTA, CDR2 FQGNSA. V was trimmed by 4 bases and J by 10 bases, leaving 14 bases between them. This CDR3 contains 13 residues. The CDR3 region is CASSSERMGEQFF. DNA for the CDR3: TGTGCCAGCAGCTCAGAGCGGATGGGGGAGCAGTTCTTC.

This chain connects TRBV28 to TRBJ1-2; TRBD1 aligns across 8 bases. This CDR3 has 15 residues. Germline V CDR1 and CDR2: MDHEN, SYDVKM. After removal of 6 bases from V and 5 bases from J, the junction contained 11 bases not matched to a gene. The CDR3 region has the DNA TGTGCCAGCAGACCTACGGACAGGGACAGGTATGGCTACACCTTC. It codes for CASRPTDRDRYGYTF.

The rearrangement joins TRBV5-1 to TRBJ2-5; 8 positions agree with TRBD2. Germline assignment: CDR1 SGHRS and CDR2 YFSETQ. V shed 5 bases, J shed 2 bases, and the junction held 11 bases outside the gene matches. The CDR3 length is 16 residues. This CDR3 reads CASSPLTSAVQETQYF. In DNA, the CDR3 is TGCGCCAGCAGTCCTTTGACTAGCGCCGTACAAGAGACCCAGTACTTC.

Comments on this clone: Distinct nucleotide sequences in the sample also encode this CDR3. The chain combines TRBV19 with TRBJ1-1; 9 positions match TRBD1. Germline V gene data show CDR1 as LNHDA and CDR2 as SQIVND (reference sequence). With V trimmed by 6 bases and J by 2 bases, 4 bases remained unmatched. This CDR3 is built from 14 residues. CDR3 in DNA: TGTGCCAGTAGCACGGGACAGGGAAACACTGAAGCTTTCTTT. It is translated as CASSTGQGNTEAFF. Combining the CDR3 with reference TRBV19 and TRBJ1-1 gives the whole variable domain DGGITQSPKYLFRKEGQNVTLSCEQNLNHDAMYWYRQDPGQGLRLIYYSQIVNDFQKGDIAEGYSVSREKKESFPLTVTSAQKNPTAFYLCASSTGQGNTEAFFGQGTRLTVV.

The CDR3, as DNA: TGCGCCAGCAGCAAGGACAGGGGAGGTGTAAAACTGTTTTTT. Encoded protein: CASSKDRGGVKLFF. The chain links TRBV5-1 to TRBJ1-4, with 9 bases matching TRBD1. The CDR3 runs 14 residues. The germline V gene has CDR1 SGHRS and CDR2 YFSETQ. Trimming removed 4 bases from V and 10 bases from J; junction bases left unmatched: 8.

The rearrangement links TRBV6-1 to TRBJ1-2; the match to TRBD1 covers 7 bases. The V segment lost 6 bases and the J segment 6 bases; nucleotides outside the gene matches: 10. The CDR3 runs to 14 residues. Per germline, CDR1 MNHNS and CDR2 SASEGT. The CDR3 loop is CASSLTGRGNGYTF. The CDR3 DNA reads TGTGCCAGCAGCCTGACAGGGAGGGGTAATGGCTACACCTTC.

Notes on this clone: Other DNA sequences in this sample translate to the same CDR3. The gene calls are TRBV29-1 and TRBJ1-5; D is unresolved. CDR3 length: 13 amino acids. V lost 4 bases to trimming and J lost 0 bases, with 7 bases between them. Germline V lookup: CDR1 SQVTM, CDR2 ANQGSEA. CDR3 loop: CSVGEHSNQPQHF. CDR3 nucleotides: TGCAGCGTTGGTGAGCATAGCAATCAGCCCCAGCATTTT. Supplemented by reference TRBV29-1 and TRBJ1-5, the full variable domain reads SAVISQKPSRDICQRGTSLTIQCQVDSQVTMMFWYRQQPGQSLTLIATANQGSEATYESGFVIDKFPISRPNLTFSTLTVSNMSPEDSSIYLCSVGEHSNQPQHFGDGTRLSIL.